This is a list of T cell receptor beta chains from one sample in a study of T cell responses to AZD1222 COVID-19 vaccine. Sequencing used immunoSEQ multiplex PCR; TCRdb keeps in-frame clones, though not all of them. The table shows roughly 70,000 clones, with 70% to 90% occurring only once. This specimen consisted of peripheral blood, obtained 28 days after the second AZD1222 dose. The receptors were sampled from an adult who received the AZD1222 COVID-19 vaccine. The CDR3 runs from the conserved cysteine through the conserved F or W. A D gene is named only where the DNA matches it firmly. The size field is filled for only some rows; it gives once, few, many or a size class.

J: TRBJ1-6
V: TRBV9
size: NA
D: TRBD1
CDR3: CASSGQGGNSPLHF
DNA: TGTGCCAGCAGCGGACAGGGGGGAAATTCACCCCTCCACTTT

J: TRBJ2-5
V: TRBV10-1
size: once
D: NA
CDR3: CASSEMLQETQYF
DNA: TGCGCCAGCAGTGAGATGCTCCAAGAGACCCAGTACTTC

J: TRBJ2-7
V: TRBV3-1/TRBV3-2
size: NA
D: TRBD1
CDR3: CASRGTGATYEQYF
DNA: TGTGCCAGCAGGGGGACAGGGGCCACCTACGAGCAGTACTTC

J: TRBJ2-7
V: TRBV19
size: once
D: NA
CDR3: CASTSDTYEQYF
DNA: NA

J: TRBJ1-5
V: TRBV12-3/TRBV12-4
size: once
D: NA
CDR3: CASSLGFNQPQHF
DNA: TGTGCCAGCAGTTTGGGGTTCAATCAGCCCCAGCATTTT

J: TRBJ1-1
V: TRBV11-2
size: NA
D: NA
CDR3: CASRATANTEAFF
DNA: TGTGCCAGCAGAGCCACAGCGAACACTGAAGCTTTCTTT

J: TRBJ2-1
V: TRBV27
size: NA
D: TRBD1
CDR3: CASSLRGPKYNEQFF
DNA: TGTGCCAGCAGTTTAAGGGGGCCAAAATACAATGAGCAGTTCTTC

J: TRBJ1-1
V: TRBV7-3
size: NA
D: NA
CDR3: CASRTGPRAEAFF
DNA: TGTGCCAGCAGGACAGGCCCACGGGCTGAAGCTTTCTTT

J: TRBJ2-1
V: TRBV11-2
size: NA
D: NA
CDR3: CASTFGFLRNEQFF
DNA: TGTGCCAGCACCTTTGGGTTCTTGAGAAATGAGCAGTTCTTC

J: TRBJ1-6
V: TRBV19
size: NA
D: TRBD1
CDR3: CASSTLGTANNSPLHF
DNA: TGTGCCAGTAGTACCCTAGGGACAGCGAATAATTCACCCCTCCACTTT

J: TRBJ2-2
V: TRBV2
size: NA
D: TRBD2
CDR3: CASRSGVRTGELFF
DNA: TGTGCCAGCAGGAGCGGGGTGCGGACCGGGGAGCTGTTTTTT

J: TRBJ1-4
V: TRBV7-9
size: NA
D: NA
CDR3: CASSLGFRGDEKLFF
DNA: TGTGCCAGCAGCTTAGGGTTCCGTGGGGATGAAAAACTGTTTTTT

J: TRBJ2-1
V: TRBV5-6
size: NA
D: TRBD1
CDR3: CASSLYGQAREQFF
DNA: TGTGCCAGCAGCTTGTATGGACAGGCACGTGAGCAGTTCTTC

J: TRBJ1-2
V: TRBV27
size: NA
D: TRBD1
CDR3: CASSLLTPGQGLYGYTF
DNA: TGTGCCAGCAGTTTACTCACCCCCGGACAGGGACTCTATGGCTACACCTTC

J: TRBJ2-7
V: TRBV11-1
size: few
D: TRBD2
CDR3: CASSSLVSGRGDEQYF
DNA: TGTGCCAGCAGCTCGCTTGTGAGCGGGAGAGGAGACGAGCAGTACTTC

J: TRBJ2-7
V: TRBV18
size: NA
D: TRBD2
CDR3: CASSPPVALAAYEQYF
DNA: TGTGCCAGCTCACCCCCAGTCGCGCTAGCGGCGTACGAGCAGTACTTC

J: TRBJ2-1
V: TRBV4-1
size: NA
D: TRBD2
CDR3: CASSQRTSGSSYNEQFF
DNA: TGCGCCAGCAGCCAGAGGACTAGCGGGTCCTCCTACAATGAGCAGTTCTTC

J: TRBJ1-2
V: TRBV13
size: NA
D: TRBD1
CDR3: CASSLKDRGSYTF
DNA: TGTGCCAGCAGCTTAAAGGACAGGGGTAGCTACACCTTC

J: TRBJ2-7
V: TRBV15
size: NA
D: TRBD2
CDR3: CATSRDLGSGRNEQYF
DNA: TGTGCCACCAGCAGAGATCTCGGTAGCGGGAGGAACGAGCAGTACTTC

J: TRBJ2-7
V: TRBV10-3
size: NA
D: NA
CDR3: CAISAGSYEQYF
DNA: TGTGCCATCAGCGCCGGCTCCTACGAGCAGTACTTC

J: TRBJ2-1
V: TRBV19
size: few
D: NA
CDR3: CASSIRGNEQFF
DNA: TGTGCCAGTAGTATCCGGGGCAATGAGCAGTTCTTC

J: TRBJ2-7
V: TRBV10-1
size: NA
D: NA
CDR3: CASSESQSYEQYF
DNA: TGCGCCAGCAGTGAGTCGCAATCCTACGAGCAGTACTTC

J: TRBJ1-4
V: TRBV9
size: NA
D: NA
CDR3: CASSVSPDEKLFF
DNA: TGTGCCAGCAGCGTTTCCCCGGATGAAAAACTGTTTTTT

J: TRBJ1-1
V: TRBV6-5
size: NA
D: NA
CDR3: CASKPGVENTEAFF
DNA: TGTGCCAGCAAACCAGGGGTTGAGAACACTGAAGCTTTCTTT

J: TRBJ2-1
V: TRBV7-6
size: NA
D: TRBD2
CDR3: CASSLVRGGNFGLALGNEQFF
DNA: TGTGCCAGCAGCTTAGTGCGTGGGGGGAACTTCGGACTAGCCCTGGGCAATGAGCAGTTCTTC

J: TRBJ2-7
V: TRBV5-1
size: NA
D: TRBD1
CDR3: CASSGTGTDQYYEQYF
DNA: TGCGCCAGCAGCGGAACCGGGACAGACCAATATTACGAGCAGTACTTC

J: TRBJ2-1
V: TRBV6-6
size: NA
D: TRBD2
CDR3: CASSPSGRSYNEQFF
DNA: TGTGCCAGCAGTCCTAGCGGTCGCTCCTACAATGAGCAGTTCTTC

J: TRBJ2-1
V: TRBV6-4
size: once
D: NA
CDR3: CASSDSPAGALTTYNEQFF
DNA: TGTGCCAGCAGTGACTCGCCGGCAGGGGCCCTTACCACCTACAATGAGCAGTTCTTC

J: TRBJ2-7
V: TRBV4-1
size: NA
D: NA
CDR3: CASSQVGSQGYEQYF
DNA: TGCGCCAGCAGCCAAGTGGGCTCCCAAGGCTACGAGCAGTACTTC

J: TRBJ1-2
V: TRBV28
size: NA
D: NA
CDR3: CASRSPALNYGYTF
DNA: TGTGCCAGCAGGTCCCCAGCCCTTAACTATGGCTACACCTTC

J: TRBJ2-2
V: TRBV9
size: NA
D: TRBD2
CDR3: CASSLPLAGGGELFF
DNA: TGTGCCAGCAGCCTTCCCCTAGCGGGAGGCGGGGAGCTGTTTTTT

J: TRBJ2-7
V: TRBV10-3
size: NA
D: NA
CDR3: CAISEPGSPVGYEQYF
DNA: TGTGCCATCAGTGAGCCCGGGTCCCCGGTCGGCTACGAGCAGTACTTC

J: TRBJ1-1
V: TRBV2
size: NA
D: NA
CDR3: CASSPTENTEAFF
DNA: TGTGCCAGCAGTCCGACAGAAAACACTGAAGCTTTCTTT

J: TRBJ1-2
V: TRBV25-1
size: NA
D: NA
CDR3: CASSDAPLDGGYTF
DNA: TGTGCCAGCAGTGACGCCCCTCTGGACGGTGGCTACACCTTC

J: TRBJ1-2
V: TRBV6-5
size: few
D: NA
CDR3: CASSTQGSGYTF
DNA: TGTGCCAGCAGTACCCAGGGTTCTGGCTACACCTTC

J: TRBJ1-2
V: TRBV29-1
size: NA
D: NA
CDR3: CSVERQGHAYGYTF
DNA: TGCAGCGTTGAACGGCAGGGGCATGCCTATGGCTACACCTTC

J: TRBJ1-1
V: TRBV7-3
size: NA
D: NA
CDR3: CASSLTAGRTEAFF
DNA: TGTGCCAGCAGCTTAACGGCAGGGCGGACTGAAGCTTTCTTT

J: TRBJ2-1
V: TRBV19
size: NA
D: TRBD2
CDR3: CASSGHLTSDNEQFF
DNA: TGTGCCAGCTCCGGCCACCTAACTAGCGACAATGAGCAGTTCTTC

J: TRBJ2-5
V: TRBV6-2/TRBV6-3
size: NA
D: TRBD2
CDR3: CASSYSSRLAGNQETQYF
DNA: TGTGCCAGCAGTTACTCGTCCCGGCTAGCGGGGAACCAAGAGACCCAGTACTTC

J: TRBJ1-6
V: TRBV12-3/TRBV12-4
size: NA
D: NA
CDR3: CASSLAFNSPLHF
DNA: TGTGCCAGCAGTTTAGCCTTTAATTCACCCCTCCACTTT

J: TRBJ1-3
V: TRBV6-5
size: once
D: NA
CDR3: CASTRDMSSGNTIYF
DNA: TGTGCCAGCACCAGGGACATGAGCTCTGGAAACACCATATATTTT

J: TRBJ1-4
V: TRBV5-4
size: NA
D: TRBD1
CDR3: CASSPGQVNEKLFF
DNA: TGTGCCAGCAGTCCGGGACAGGTGAATGAAAAACTGTTTTTT

J: TRBJ1-5
V: TRBV19
size: few
D: NA
CDR3: CASRRGSQGPQHF
DNA: TGTGCCAGTAGAAGAGGGTCTCAGGGGCCCCAGCATTTT

J: TRBJ1-1
V: TRBV18
size: NA
D: NA
CDR3: CASSPPSSGHTEAFF
DNA: TGTGCCAGCTCACCACCCTCATCAGGGCACACTGAAGCTTTCTTT

J: TRBJ1-1
V: TRBV5-1
size: NA
D: NA
CDR3: CASSPTSGTEAFF
DNA: TGCGCCAGCTCCCCCACCAGCGGCACTGAAGCTTTCTTT

J: TRBJ2-5
V: TRBV11-2
size: NA
D: NA
CDR3: CASSDLGGSRETQYF
DNA: TGTGCCAGCAGTGATCTCGGGGGATCCCGAGAGACCCAGTACTTC

J: TRBJ2-1
V: TRBV6-2/TRBV6-3
size: NA
D: TRBD2
CDR3: CASSLLAGGNNEQFF
DNA: TGTGCCAGCAGCCTCCTAGCGGGAGGGAACAATGAGCAGTTCTTC

J: TRBJ1-3
V: TRBV6-1
size: once
D: NA
CDR3: CASSEATSGNTIYF
DNA: TGTGCCAGCAGTGAAGCCACCTCTGGAAACACCATATATTTT

J: TRBJ2-1
V: TRBV9
size: NA
D: NA
CDR3: CASSVGQQLVNEQFF
DNA: TGTGCCAGCAGCGTAGGCCAGCAATTGGTTAATGAGCAGTTCTTC

J: TRBJ1-5
V: TRBV7-2
size: few
D: NA
CDR3: CASSFSRGSNQPQHF
DNA: TGTGCCAGCAGCTTTTCTAGAGGTAGCAATCAGCCCCAGCATTTT

J: TRBJ1-2
V: TRBV4-2
size: NA
D: NA
CDR3: CASSQDLSGYFSYTF
DNA: TGTGCCAGCAGCCAAGACCTCTCTGGATATTTCAGCTACACCTTC

J: TRBJ2-5
V: TRBV24-1
size: NA
D: NA
CDR3: CATSDPRTSQETQYF
DNA: TGTGCCACCAGTGATCCCCGGACATCTCAAGAGACCCAGTACTTC

J: TRBJ2-3
V: TRBV2
size: NA
D: NA
CDR3: CASSEMELNTQYF
DNA: TGTGCCAGCAGTGAAATGGAGCTGAATACGCAGTATTTT

J: TRBJ2-7
V: TRBV7-2
size: NA
D: NA
CDR3: CASSLGSTLLYEQYF
DNA: TGTGCCAGCAGCTTAGGATCGACTCTCCTCTACGAGCAGTACTTC

J: TRBJ2-3
V: TRBV19
size: few
D: TRBD2
CDR3: CASSIRLAVSTDTQYF
DNA: TGTGCCAGTAGTATTCGACTAGCGGTTAGCACAGATACGCAGTATTTT

J: TRBJ1-4
V: TRBV25-1
size: NA
D: NA
CDR3: CASSEAGALNEKLFF
DNA: TGTGCCAGCAGTGAAGCGGGAGCACTTAATGAAAAACTGTTTTTT

J: TRBJ2-7
V: TRBV2
size: NA
D: NA
CDR3: CASSREKVGNEQYF
DNA: TGTGCCAGCAGCCGCGAGAAAGTAGGAAACGAGCAGTACTTC

J: TRBJ1-4
V: TRBV6-5
size: NA
D: NA
CDR3: CASSLGATNEKLFF
DNA: TGTGCCAGCAGCCTGGGGGCAACTAATGAAAAACTGTTTTTT

J: TRBJ2-3
V: TRBV9
size: NA
D: NA
CDR3: CASSVGPSTDTQYF
DNA: TGTGCCAGCAGCGTAGGACCTAGCACAGATACGCAGTATTTT

J: TRBJ1-4
V: TRBV3-1/TRBV3-2
size: once
D: TRBD1
CDR3: CASSQIRGREKLFF
DNA: TGTGCCAGCAGCCAAATCAGGGGGCGTGAAAAACTGTTTTTT